The clone carrying this T cell receptor beta chain appeared once. Its antigen remains unknown. The identical CDR3 is also encoded by other nucleotide sequences in the sample. This sample was included in a study of shared clonotypes between healthy human individuals. The overall study: CD4 naive and memory got three plates each, CD8 naive two, CD8 memory one. General study points: Non-shared clonotypes had lower generation probabilities than those shared by all four donors. Memory subsets generally showed smaller estimated richness than naive subsets did.

CDR1 is SEHNR and CDR2 is FQNEAQ in the germline V gene (reference sequence). The V end lost 2 bases, the J end lost 1 base, and 2 bases lay between the germline ends. This CDR3 has 13 residues. TCRdb keeps only in-frame clones here, not all; method: immunoSEQ multiplex PCR. The sample includes some 2,000,000 clones, 95% of them seen just once. Input material: naive CD4+ T cells sorted from blood. Stated subset: CD45RA+ positively selected. The chain employs TRBV7-9 and TRBJ2-2, with D unclear. The TCR sequence derives from a man younger than 35 in good health. Here the CDR3 reads CASSLLNTGELFF. The CDR3 DNA is TGTGCCAGCAGCTTATTGAACACCGGGGAGCTGTTTTTT. The whole variable domain, remainder taken from reference TRBV7-9 and TRBJ2-2, is DTGVSQNPRHKITKRGQNVTFRCDPISEHNRLYWYRQTLGQGPEFLTYFQNEAQLEKSRLLSDRFSAERPKGSFSTLEIQRTEQGDSAMYLCASSLLNTGELFFGEGSRLTVL.